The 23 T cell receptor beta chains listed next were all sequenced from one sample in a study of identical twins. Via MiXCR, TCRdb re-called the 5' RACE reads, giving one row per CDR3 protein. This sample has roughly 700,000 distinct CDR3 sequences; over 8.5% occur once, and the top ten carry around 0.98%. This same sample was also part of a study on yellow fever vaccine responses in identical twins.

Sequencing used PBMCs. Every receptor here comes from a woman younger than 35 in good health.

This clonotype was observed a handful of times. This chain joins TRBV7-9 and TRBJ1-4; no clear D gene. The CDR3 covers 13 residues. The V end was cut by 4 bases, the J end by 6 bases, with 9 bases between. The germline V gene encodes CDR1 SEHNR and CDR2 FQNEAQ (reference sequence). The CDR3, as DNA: TGTGCCAGCAGCTCTGGGAGGGATGAAAAACTGTTTTTT. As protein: CASSSGRDEKLFF. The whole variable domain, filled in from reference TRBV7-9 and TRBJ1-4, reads DTGVSQNPRHKITKRGQNVTFRCDPISEHNRLYWYRQTLGQGPEFLTYFQNEAQLEKSRLLSDRFSAERPKGSFSTLEIQRTEQGDSAMYLCASSSGRDEKLFFGSGTQLSVL.

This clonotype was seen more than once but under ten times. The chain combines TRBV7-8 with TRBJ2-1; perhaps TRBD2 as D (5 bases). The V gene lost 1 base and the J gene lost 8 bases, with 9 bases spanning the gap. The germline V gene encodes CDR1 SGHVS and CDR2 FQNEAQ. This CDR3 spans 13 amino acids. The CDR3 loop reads CASSLGADHEQFF. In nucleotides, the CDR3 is TGTGCCAGCAGCTTAGGAGCGGACCATGAGCAGTTCTTC.

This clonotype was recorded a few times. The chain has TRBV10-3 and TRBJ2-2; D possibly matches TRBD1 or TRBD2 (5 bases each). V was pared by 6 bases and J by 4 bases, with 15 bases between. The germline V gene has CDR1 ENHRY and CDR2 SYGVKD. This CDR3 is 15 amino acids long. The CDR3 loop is CAIRGVSPGTGELFF. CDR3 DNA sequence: TGTGCCATCAGGGGGGTCAGCCCAGGCACCGGGGAGCTGTTTTTT.

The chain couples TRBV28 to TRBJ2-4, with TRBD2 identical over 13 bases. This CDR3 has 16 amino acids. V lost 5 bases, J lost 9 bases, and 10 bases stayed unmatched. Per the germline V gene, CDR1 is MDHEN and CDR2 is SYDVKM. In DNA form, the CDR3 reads TGTGCCAGCAGTCCCACTAGCGGGGGGGCAGGGGTCATTCAGTACTTC. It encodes CASSPTSGGAGVIQYF.

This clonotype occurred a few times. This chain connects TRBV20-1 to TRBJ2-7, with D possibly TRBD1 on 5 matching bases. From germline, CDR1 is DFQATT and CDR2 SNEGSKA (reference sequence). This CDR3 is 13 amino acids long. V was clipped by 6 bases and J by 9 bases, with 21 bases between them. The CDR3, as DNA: TGCAGTGCCCCCGCCCAGGGCAGCTTGGGGCAGTACTTC. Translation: CSAPAQGSLGQYF.

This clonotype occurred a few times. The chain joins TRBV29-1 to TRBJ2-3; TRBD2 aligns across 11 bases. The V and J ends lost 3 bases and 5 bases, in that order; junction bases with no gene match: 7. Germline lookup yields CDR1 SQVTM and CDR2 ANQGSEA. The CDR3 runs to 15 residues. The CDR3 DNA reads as TGCAGCGTTGAGGGACTAGCGGAGGGGAGAGATACGCAGTATTTT. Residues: CSVEGLAEGRDTQYF.

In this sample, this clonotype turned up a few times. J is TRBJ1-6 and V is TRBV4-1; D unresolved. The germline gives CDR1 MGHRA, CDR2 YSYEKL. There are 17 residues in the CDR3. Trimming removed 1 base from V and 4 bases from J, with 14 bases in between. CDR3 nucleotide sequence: TGCGCCAGCAGCCAAGTTGTGACGGCGGGTTATAATTCACCCCTCCACTTT. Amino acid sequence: CASSQVVTAGYNSPLHF.

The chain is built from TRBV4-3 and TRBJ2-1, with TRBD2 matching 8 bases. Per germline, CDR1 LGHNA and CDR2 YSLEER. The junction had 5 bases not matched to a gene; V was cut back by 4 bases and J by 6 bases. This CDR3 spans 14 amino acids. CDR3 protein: CASSLGTRANEQFF. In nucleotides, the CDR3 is TGCGCCAGCAGCCTTGGGACTAGGGCCAATGAGCAGTTCTTC.

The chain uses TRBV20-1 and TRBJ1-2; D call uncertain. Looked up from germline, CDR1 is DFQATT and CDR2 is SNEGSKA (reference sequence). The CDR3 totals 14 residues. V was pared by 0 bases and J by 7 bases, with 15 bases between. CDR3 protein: CSARDPAGGLGYTF. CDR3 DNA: TGCAGTGCTAGAGATCCGGCAGGAGGCCTTGGCTACACCTTC.

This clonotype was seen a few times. CDR3 protein: CSVAGQGNYNEQFF. Here the CDR3 DNA reads TGCAGCGTTGCGGGACAGGGGAATTACAATGAGCAGTTCTTC. The chain couples TRBV29-1 to TRBJ2-1; 10 nucleotides align to TRBD1. The CDR3 length is 14 residues. The germline CDR1 and CDR2 sequences are SQVTM and ANQGSEA. The V segment lost 4 bases and the J segment 4 bases; nucleotides outside the gene matches: 4.

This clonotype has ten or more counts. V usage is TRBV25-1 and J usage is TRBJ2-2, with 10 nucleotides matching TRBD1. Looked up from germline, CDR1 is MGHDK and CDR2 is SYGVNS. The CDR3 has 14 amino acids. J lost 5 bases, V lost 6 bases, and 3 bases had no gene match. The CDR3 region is CASSRDRGTGELFF. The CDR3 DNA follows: TGTGCCAGCAGCCGGGACAGGGGTACCGGGGAGCTGTTTTTT.

This CDR3 reads CASSPLGLGETQYF. The CDR3 bases are TGTGCCAGCAGCCCCCTTGGTTTAGGGGAGACCCAGTACTTC. This sequence joins TRBV7-2 and TRBJ2-5; D not resolved. The CDR3 loop spans 14 amino acids. Germline CDR1 reads SGHTA; CDR2 reads FQGNSA. V was shortened by 5 bases and J by 5 bases, with 15 bases between the two germline ends.

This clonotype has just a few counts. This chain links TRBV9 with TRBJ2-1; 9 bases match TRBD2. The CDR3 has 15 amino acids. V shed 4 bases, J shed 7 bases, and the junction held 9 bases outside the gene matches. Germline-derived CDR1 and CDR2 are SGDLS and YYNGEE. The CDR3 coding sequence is TGTGCCAGCAGCCCCACATCCCTAGCGGGAAATGAGCAGTTCTTC. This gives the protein CASSPTSLAGNEQFF.

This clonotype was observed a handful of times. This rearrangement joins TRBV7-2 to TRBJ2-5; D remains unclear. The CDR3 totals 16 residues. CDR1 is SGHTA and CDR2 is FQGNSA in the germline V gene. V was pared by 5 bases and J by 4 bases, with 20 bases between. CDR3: CASSTRSVGPRETQYF. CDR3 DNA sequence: TGTGCCAGCAGCACCAGATCCGTCGGCCCAAGAGAGACCCAGTACTTC.

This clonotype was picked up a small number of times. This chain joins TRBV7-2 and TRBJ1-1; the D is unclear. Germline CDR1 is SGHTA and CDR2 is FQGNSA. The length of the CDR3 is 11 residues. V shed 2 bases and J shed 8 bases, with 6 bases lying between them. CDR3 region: CASSLWQEAFF. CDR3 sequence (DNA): TGTGCCAGCAGCTTATGGCAGGAAGCTTTCTTT.

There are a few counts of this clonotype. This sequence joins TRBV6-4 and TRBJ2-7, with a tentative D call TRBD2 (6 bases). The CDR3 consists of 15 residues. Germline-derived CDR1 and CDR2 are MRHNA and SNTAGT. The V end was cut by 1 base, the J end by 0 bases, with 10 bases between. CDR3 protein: CASSDYHGSSYEQYF. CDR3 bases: TGTGCCAGCAGTGACTACCACGGGAGCTCCTACGAGCAGTACTTC.

The CDR3 here is CASSSPGPRGEQYF. CDR3 DNA: TGTGCCAGCAGCTCCCCAGGCCCACGAGGCGAGCAGTACTTC. The chain couples TRBV7-9 to TRBJ2-7; D remains unclear. Germline V gene lookup returns CDR1 SEHNR and CDR2 FQNEAQ (reference sequence). There are 14 residues in the CDR3. Trimming removed 4 bases from V and 6 bases from J, with 16 bases in between.

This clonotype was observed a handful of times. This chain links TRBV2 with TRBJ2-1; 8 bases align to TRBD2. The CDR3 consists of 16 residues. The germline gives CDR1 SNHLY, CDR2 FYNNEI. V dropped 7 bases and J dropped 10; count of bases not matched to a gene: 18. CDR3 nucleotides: TGTGCCAGCAAGGTCGGGGGAGCGGGGGCCCACGGGGAGCAGTTCTTC. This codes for CASKVGGAGAHGEQFF. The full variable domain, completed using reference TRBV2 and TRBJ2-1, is EPEVTQTPSHQVTQMGQEVILRCVPISNHLYFYWYRQILGQKVEFLVSFYNNEISEKSEIFDDQFSVERPDGSNFTLKIRSTKLEDSAMYFCASKVGGAGAHGEQFFGPGTRLTVL.

The CDR3 here is CASPRAGGEGFSYNEQFF. Written as DNA, the CDR3 is TGTGCCAGCCCCAGGGCAGGGGGCGAAGGGTTCTCCTACAATGAGCAGTTCTTC. V and J are TRBV11-1 and TRBJ2-1, with 8 bases aligning to TRBD1. Germline V gene sequence: CDR1 SGHAT, CDR2 FQDESV (reference sequence). The CDR3 has 18 amino acids. After removal of 8 bases from V and 0 bases from J, the junction contained 15 bases not matched to a gene.

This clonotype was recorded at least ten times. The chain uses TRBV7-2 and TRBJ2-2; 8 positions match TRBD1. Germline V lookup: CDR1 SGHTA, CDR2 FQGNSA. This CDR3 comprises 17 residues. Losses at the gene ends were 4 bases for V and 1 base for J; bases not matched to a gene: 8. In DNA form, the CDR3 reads TGTGCCAGCAGCTACCTTGGGGACAGGAGGAACACCGGGGAGCTGTTTTTT. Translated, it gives CASSYLGDRRNTGELFF.

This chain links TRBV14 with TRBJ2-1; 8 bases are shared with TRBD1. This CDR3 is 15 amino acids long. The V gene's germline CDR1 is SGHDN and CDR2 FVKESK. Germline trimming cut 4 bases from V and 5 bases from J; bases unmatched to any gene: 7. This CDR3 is CASSRRDRRNNEQFF. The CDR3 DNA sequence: TGTGCCAGCAGCCGCCGGGACAGGAGGAACAATGAGCAGTTCTTC.

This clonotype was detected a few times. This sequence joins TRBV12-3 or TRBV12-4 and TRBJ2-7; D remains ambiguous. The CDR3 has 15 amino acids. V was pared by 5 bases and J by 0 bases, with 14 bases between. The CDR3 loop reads CASSGWTESSYEQYF. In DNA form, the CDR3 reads TGTGCCAGCAGTGGCTGGACGGAGAGCTCCTACGAGCAGTACTTC.

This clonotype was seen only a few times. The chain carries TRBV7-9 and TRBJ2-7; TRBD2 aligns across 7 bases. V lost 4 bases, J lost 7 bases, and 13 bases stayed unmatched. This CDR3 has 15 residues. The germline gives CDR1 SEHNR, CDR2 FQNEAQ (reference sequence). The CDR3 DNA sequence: TGTGCCAGCAGCTCCCAAGGGGCGGGAGTGGGAGAGCAGTACTTC. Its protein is CASSSQGAGVGEQYF.